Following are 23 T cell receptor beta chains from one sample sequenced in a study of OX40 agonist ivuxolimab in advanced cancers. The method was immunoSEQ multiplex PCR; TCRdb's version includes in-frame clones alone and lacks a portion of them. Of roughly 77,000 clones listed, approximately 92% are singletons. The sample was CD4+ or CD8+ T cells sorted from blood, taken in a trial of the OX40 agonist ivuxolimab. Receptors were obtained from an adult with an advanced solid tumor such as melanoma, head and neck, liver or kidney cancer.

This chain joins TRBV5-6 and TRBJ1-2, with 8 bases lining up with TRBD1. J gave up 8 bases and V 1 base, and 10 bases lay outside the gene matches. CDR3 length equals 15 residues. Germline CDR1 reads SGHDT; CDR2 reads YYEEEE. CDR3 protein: CASSLWDRLSLGYTF. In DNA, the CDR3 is TGTGCCAGCAGCTTGTGGGACAGGCTAAGTTTGGGCTACACCTTC.

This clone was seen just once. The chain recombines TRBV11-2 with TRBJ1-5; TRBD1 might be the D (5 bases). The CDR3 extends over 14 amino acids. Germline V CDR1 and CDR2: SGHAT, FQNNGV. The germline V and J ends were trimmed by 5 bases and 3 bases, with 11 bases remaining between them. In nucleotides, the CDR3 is TGTGCCAGCAGCCTGGGACTGCCCAATCAGCCCCAGCATTTT. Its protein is CASSLGLPNQPQHF.

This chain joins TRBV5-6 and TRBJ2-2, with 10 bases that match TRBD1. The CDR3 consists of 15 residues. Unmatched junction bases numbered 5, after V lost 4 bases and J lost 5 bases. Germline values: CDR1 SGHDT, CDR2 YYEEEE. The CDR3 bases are TGTGCCAGCAGCGGACAGGGGGGAGGAACCGGGGAGCTGTTTTTT. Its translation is CASSGQGGGTGELFF.

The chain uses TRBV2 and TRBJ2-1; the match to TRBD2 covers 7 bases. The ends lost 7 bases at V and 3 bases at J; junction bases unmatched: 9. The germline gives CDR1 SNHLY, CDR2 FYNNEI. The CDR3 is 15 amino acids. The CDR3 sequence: CASTLTGGIYNEQFF. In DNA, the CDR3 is TGTGCCAGCACCTTGACGGGAGGAATCTACAATGAGCAGTTCTTC.

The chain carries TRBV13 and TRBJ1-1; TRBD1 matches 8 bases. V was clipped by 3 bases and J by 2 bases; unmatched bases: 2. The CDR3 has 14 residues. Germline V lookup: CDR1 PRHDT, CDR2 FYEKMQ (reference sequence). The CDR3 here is CASSFGQGNTEAFF. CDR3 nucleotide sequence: TGTGCCAGCAGCTTCGGACAGGGAAACACTGAAGCTTTCTTT.

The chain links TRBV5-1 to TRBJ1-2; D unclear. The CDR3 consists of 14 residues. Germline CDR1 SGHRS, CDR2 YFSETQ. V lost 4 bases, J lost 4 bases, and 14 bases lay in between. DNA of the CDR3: TGCGCCAGCAGCAAGGGCCAAGGATTCTATGGCTACACCTTC. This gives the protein CASSKGQGFYGYTF.

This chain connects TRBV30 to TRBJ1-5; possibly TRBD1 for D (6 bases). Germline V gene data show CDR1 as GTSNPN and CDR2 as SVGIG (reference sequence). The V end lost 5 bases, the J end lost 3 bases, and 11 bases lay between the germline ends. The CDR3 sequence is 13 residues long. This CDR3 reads CAWARDNNQPQHF. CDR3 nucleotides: TGTGCCTGGGCCCGGGACAACAATCAGCCCCAGCATTTT.

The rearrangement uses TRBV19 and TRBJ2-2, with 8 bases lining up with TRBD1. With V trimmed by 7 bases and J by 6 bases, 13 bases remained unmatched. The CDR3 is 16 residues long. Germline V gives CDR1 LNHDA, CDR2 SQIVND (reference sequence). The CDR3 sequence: CASKPTTGGSAGELFF. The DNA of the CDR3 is TGTGCCAGTAAACCAACCACAGGGGGTTCCGCCGGGGAGCTGTTTTTT.

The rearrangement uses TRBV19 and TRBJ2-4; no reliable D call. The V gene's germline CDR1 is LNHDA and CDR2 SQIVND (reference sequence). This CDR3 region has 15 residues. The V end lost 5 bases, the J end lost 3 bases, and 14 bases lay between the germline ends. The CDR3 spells CASSGRQAGKNIQYF. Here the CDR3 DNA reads TGTGCCAGTAGTGGCCGGCAGGCCGGCAAAAACATTCAGTACTTC.

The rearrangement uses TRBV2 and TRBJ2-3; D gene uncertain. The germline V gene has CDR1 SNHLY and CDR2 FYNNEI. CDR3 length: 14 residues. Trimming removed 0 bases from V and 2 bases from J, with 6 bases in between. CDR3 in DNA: TGTGCCAGCAGTGAAGCACGTTACACAGATACGCAGTATTTT. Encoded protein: CASSEARYTDTQYF.

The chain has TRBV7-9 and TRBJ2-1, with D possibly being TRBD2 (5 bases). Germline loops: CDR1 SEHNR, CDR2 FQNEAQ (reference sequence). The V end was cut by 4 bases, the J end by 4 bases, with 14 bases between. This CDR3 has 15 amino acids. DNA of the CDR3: TGTGCCAGCAGCTCCAGCTTGCGGGTATACAATGAGCAGTTCTTC. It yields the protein CASSSSLRVYNEQFF.

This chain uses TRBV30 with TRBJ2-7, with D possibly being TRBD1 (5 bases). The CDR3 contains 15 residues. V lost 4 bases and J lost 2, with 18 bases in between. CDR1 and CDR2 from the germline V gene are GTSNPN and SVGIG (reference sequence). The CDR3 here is CAWIGKGSIPYEQYF. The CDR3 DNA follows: TGTGCCTGGATCGGCAAGGGGTCGATCCCCTACGAGCAGTACTTC.

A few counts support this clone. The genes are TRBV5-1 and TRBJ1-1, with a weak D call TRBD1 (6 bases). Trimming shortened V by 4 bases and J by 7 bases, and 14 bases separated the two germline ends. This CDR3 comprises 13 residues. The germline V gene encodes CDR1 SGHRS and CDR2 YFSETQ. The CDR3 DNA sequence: TGCGCCAGCAGCCGACCCGACAGGAATGAAGCTTTCTTT. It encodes CASSRPDRNEAFF.

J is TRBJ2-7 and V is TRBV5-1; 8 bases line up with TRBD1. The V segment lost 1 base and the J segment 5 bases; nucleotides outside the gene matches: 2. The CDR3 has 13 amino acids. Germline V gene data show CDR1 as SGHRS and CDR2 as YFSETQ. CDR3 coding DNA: TGCGCCAGCAGCTTGCCGACAGGGGACGAGCAGTACTTC. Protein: CASSLPTGDEQYF. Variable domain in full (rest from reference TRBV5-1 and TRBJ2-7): KAGVTQTPRYLIKTRGQQVTLSCSPISGHRSVSWYQQTPGQGLQFLFEYFSETQRNKGNFPGRFSGRQFSNSRSEMNVSTLELGDSALYLCASSLPTGDEQYFGPGTRLTVT.

The CDR3 bases are TGTGCCAGCAGCTCGAACCAGGGGCTCTATGGCTACACCTTC. It translates to CASSSNQGLYGYTF. The J gene is TRBJ1-2, the V gene TRBV7-9; a weak D match, TRBD1 (6 bases). Trimming shortened V by 4 bases and J by 4 bases, and 13 bases separated the two germline ends. The CDR3 length is 14 residues. Per the germline V gene, CDR1 is SEHNR and CDR2 is FQNEAQ (reference sequence). The full variable domain, in which reference TRBV7-9 and TRBJ1-2 provide the parts outside the CDR3, is DTGVSQNPRHKITKRGQNVTFRCDPISEHNRLYWYRQTLGQGPEFLTYFQNEAQLEKSRLLSDRFSAERPKGSFSTLEIQRTEQGDSAMYLCASSSNQGLYGYTFGSGTRLTVV.

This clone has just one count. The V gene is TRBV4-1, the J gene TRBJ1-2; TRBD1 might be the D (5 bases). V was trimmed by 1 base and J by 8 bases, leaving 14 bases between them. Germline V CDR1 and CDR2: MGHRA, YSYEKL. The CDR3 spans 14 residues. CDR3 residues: CASSQVSLQGGYTF. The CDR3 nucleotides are TGCGCCAGCAGCCAAGTTTCTCTGCAGGGCGGCTACACCTTC.

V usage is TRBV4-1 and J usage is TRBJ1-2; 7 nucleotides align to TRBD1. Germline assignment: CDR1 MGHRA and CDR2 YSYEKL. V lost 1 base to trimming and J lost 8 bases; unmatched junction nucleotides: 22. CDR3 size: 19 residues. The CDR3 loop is CASSQASLPRGTNGWGYTF. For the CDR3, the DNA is TGCGCCAGCAGCCAAGCTTCGCTACCCAGGGGGACCAACGGCTGGGGCTACACCTTC.

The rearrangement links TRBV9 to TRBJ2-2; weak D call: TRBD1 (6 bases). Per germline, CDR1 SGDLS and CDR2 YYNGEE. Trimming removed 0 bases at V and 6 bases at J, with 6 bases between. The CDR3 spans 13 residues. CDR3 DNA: TGTGCCAGCAGCGTAGAGGGGGCCGGGGAGCTGTTTTTT. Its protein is CASSVEGAGELFF.

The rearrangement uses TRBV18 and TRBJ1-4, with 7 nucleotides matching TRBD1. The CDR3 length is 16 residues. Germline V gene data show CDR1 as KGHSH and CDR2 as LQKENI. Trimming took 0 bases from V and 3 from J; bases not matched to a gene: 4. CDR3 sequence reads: CASSPPGGTANEKLFF. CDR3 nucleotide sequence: TGTGCCAGCTCACCACCTGGGGGGACAGCTAATGAAAAACTGTTTTTT.

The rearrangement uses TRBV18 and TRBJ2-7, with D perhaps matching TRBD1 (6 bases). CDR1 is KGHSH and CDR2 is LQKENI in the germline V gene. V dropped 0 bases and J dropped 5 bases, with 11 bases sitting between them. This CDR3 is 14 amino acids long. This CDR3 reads CASSPPAQGDEQYF. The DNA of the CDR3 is TGTGCCAGCTCACCACCTGCACAGGGCGACGAGCAGTACTTC.

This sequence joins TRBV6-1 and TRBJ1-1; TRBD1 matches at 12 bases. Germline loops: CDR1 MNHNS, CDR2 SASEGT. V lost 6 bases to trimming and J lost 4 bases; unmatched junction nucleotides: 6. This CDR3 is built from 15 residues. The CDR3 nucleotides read TGTGCCAGCAGAGGGGGGGGACAGGGGGCCACTGAAGCTTTCTTT. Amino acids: CASRGGGQGATEAFF.

CDR3 sequence: CATSRLGLAGTDTQYF. In nucleotides, the CDR3 is TGTGCCACCAGCAGGCTGGGACTAGCGGGCACAGATACGCAGTATTTT. The chain recombines TRBV15 with TRBJ2-3; 11 bases agree with TRBD2. Losses at the gene ends were 3 bases for V and 1 base for J; bases not matched to a gene: 3. The CDR3 runs 16 residues. In germline, CDR1 is LNHNV, CDR2 YYDKDF (reference sequence).

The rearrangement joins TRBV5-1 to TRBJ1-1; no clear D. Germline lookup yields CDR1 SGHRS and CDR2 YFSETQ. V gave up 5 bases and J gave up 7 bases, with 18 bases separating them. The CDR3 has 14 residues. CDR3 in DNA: TGCGCCAGCAGTTCTCGAAGGAACAGTGATGAAGCTTTCTTT. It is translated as CASSSRRNSDEAFF.